These 21 T cell receptor beta chains were sequenced from one sample in a study of early T cells in non-severe SARS-CoV-2 infection. In TCRdb, the 5' RACE reads were re-called with MiXCR into one record per CDR3 protein. Of approximately 81,000 distinct CDR3 sequences listed, around an eighth are singletons. Sequencing input: whole blood. The source of these receptors is an adult who was a healthcare worker with PCR-confirmed SARS-CoV-2 infection or an uninfected control (not recorded which).

The J gene is TRBJ2-1, the V gene TRBV9; tentative D call: TRBD1 (9 bases). CDR1 is SGDLS, CDR2 YYNGEE, per germline. V was trimmed by 9 bases and J by 9 bases, leaving 31 bases between them. The CDR3 consists of 17 residues. This CDR3 is CANWDRDLLAGPGEQFF. The CDR3 region has the DNA TGTGCCAACTGGGACAGGGATCTCCTAGCGGGCCCTGGTGAGCAGTTCTTC.

A remark on this clonotype: A junction boundary mismatches the germline segment, possibly from a read error. V and J are TRBV3-1 and TRBJ2-3, with D perhaps assigned TRBD1 or TRBD2 (5 bases each). This CDR3 comprises 15 residues. Per the germline V gene, CDR1 is LGHDT and CDR2 is YNNKEL (reference sequence). CDR3 protein: CASSQEGTYTATQYF. The CDR3 nucleotides are TGTGCCAGCAGCCAAGAGGGGACGTACACAGCTACGCAGTATTTT.

There are many counts of this clonotype. This chain connects TRBV12-3 or TRBV12-4 to TRBJ2-7, with 8 bases matching TRBD2. This CDR3 region has 15 residues. The trim removed 5 bases at V and 2 bases at J, leaving 8 bases unmatched. The CDR3 bases are TGTGCCAGCAGTCCGGGGGGGCCAACCCCCTACGAGCAGTACTTC. As protein: CASSPGGPTPYEQYF.

This clonotype has more than one count but fewer than ten. The chain carries TRBV20-1 and TRBJ1-2; D is unresolved. CDR3 length equals 13 residues. Germline CDR1 and CDR2: DFQATT and SNEGSKA (reference sequence). V dropped 2 bases and J dropped 3 bases, with 10 bases sitting between them. The CDR3 loop reads CSARRPVDYGYTF. CDR3 nucleotide sequence: TGCAGTGCTAGAAGGCCCGTTGACTATGGCTACACCTTC.

The J gene is TRBJ2-1, the V gene TRBV7-3, with TRBD2 matching 11 bases. CDR1 and CDR2 from the germline V gene are SGHTA and FQGTGA. With V trimmed by 5 bases and J by 4 bases, 7 bases remained unmatched. This CDR3 contains 16 residues. In nucleotides, the CDR3 is TGTGCCAGCAGCCTTATAGCGGGAGGGCTTTACAATGAGCAGTTCTTC. This translates into CASSLIAGGLYNEQFF. Full variable domain (missing parts from reference TRBV7-3 and TRBJ2-1): GAGVSQTPSNKVTEKGKYVELRCDPISGHTALYWYRQSLGQGPEFLIYFQGTGAADDSGLPNDRFFAVRPEGSVSTLKIQRTERGDSAVYLCASSLIAGGLYNEQFFGPGTRLTVL.

This clonotype occurred many times. The chain recombines TRBV19 with TRBJ1-4; possible D gene TRBD1, 5 bases. CDR3 length: 15 residues. Germline lookup yields CDR1 LNHDA and CDR2 SQIVND (reference sequence). V lost 7 bases and J 6 bases, leaving 18 bases between the germline ends. CDR3 sequence: CASMGRSRKDEKLFF. The DNA for the CDR3 is TGTGCCAGTATGGGACGCTCGAGAAAGGATGAAAAACTGTTTTTT. Filled out from reference TRBV19 and TRBJ1-4, the complete variable domain reads DGGITQSPKYLFRKEGQNVTLSCEQNLNHDAMYWYRQDPGQGLRLIYYSQIVNDFQKGDIAEGYSVSREKKESFPLTVTSAQKNPTAFYLCASMGRSRKDEKLFFGSGTQLSVL.

This clonotype was seen ten or more times. V gene TRBV7-3 combines with J gene TRBJ2-1; 9 bases line up with TRBD2. The CDR3 loop spans 14 amino acids. Germline V gene data show CDR1 as SGHTA and CDR2 as FQGTGA. Trimming at V came to 6 bases and at J to 8 bases, leaving 8 bases not matched to a gene. The CDR3 here is CASSTGTSIHEQFF. The CDR3 nucleotides are TGTGCCAGCAGTACCGGGACTAGCATACATGAGCAGTTCTTC.

This clonotype turned up a few times. V is TRBV7-6 and J is TRBJ1-4; D gene uncertain. The CDR3 runs to 16 residues. CDR1 and CDR2 from the germline V gene are SGHVS and FNYEAQ. With 2 bases removed from V and 0 bases from J, the gap between germline ends came to 10 bases. CDR3 sequence reads: CASSLRTSATNEKLFF. The CDR3 DNA follows: TGTGCCAGCAGCTTAAGGACCTCTGCAACTAATGAAAAACTGTTTTTT.

The genes are TRBV29-1 and TRBJ2-1; D remains unclear. The CDR3 sequence is 11 residues long. With 7 bases removed from V and 5 bases from J, the gap between germline ends came to 9 bases. The germline V gene encodes CDR1 SQVTM and CDR2 ANQGSEA. CDR3 DNA: TGCAGCGCCCAAAGGGACAATGAGCAGTTCTTC. Its translation is CSAQRDNEQFF.

This clonotype was observed a few times. This sequence joins TRBV29-1 and TRBJ2-1, with TRBD2 matching 9 bases. Germline V gene lookup returns CDR1 SQVTM and CDR2 ANQGSEA. The CDR3 is 18 amino acids. V gave up 2 bases and J gave up 2 bases; unmatched junction bases: 13. DNA of the CDR3: TGCAGCGTTGAATCAGCTAGCGGGATTCCATTTACCTACAATGAGCAGTTCTTC. Protein product: CSVESASGIPFTYNEQFF.

The CDR3 nucleotides are TGTGCCAGCAGCTCAGCCTTCCAAGAGACCCAGTACTTC. Its translation is CASSSAFQETQYF. V gene TRBV11-2 combines with J gene TRBJ2-5; D gene ambiguous. The CDR3 consists of 13 residues. Germline V lookup: CDR1 SGHAT, CDR2 FQNNGV. Trimming took off 4 bases at V and 1 base at J, with 7 bases between the two ends. Filled out from reference TRBV11-2 and TRBJ2-5, the complete variable domain reads EAGVAQSPRYKIIEKRQSVAFWCNPISGHATLYWYQQILGQGPKLLIQFQNNGVVDDSQLPKDRFSAERLKGVDSTLKIQPAKLEDSAVYLCASSSAFQETQYFGPGTRLLVL.

This clonotype was seen a few times. The V gene is TRBV5-6, the J gene TRBJ2-7, with no clear D. This CDR3 has 13 residues. From germline, CDR1 is SGHDT and CDR2 YYEEEE. Trimming shortened V by 3 bases and J by 2 bases, and 9 bases separated the two germline ends. CDR3 in amino acids: CASSSDVTYEQYF. CDR3 coding DNA: TGTGCCAGCAGCTCGGACGTTACCTACGAGCAGTACTTC.

This clonotype has a handful of counts. This chain uses TRBV20-1 with TRBJ2-7; 9 bases are shared with TRBD2. Trimming at V came to 5 bases and at J to 0 bases, leaving 8 bases not matched to a gene. Germline lookup yields CDR1 DFQATT and CDR2 SNEGSKA (reference sequence). The CDR3 consists of 15 residues. CDR3 residues: CSAESSGKSSYEQYF. The CDR3 DNA follows: TGCAGTGCTGAGTCTAGCGGGAAGAGCTCCTACGAGCAGTACTTC.

This clonotype showed up just a few times. This chain joins TRBV5-1 and TRBJ1-3; TRBD1 might be the D (6 bases). The CDR3 sequence is 15 residues long. V lost 3 bases and J 0 bases, leaving 10 bases between the germline ends. The germline V gene encodes CDR1 SGHRS and CDR2 YFSETQ. The CDR3 DNA reads as TGCGCCAGCAGCTCTACAGGGAACTCTGGAAACACCATATATTTT. Translating it yields CASSSTGNSGNTIYF. Drawing the rest from reference TRBV5-1 and TRBJ1-3, the complete variable domain is KAGVTQTPRYLIKTRGQQVTLSCSPISGHRSVSWYQQTPGQGLQFLFEYFSETQRNKGNFPGRFSGRQFSNSRSEMNVSTLELGDSALYLCASSSTGNSGNTIYFGEGSWLTVV.

In its sample, this clonotype was seen many times. V usage is TRBV5-1 and J usage is TRBJ2-5; D is undetermined. Per the germline V gene, CDR1 is SGHRS and CDR2 is YFSETQ. V shed 4 bases and J shed 2 bases, with 3 bases lying between them. This CDR3 is built from 11 residues. In DNA, the CDR3 is TGCGCCAGCAGCAATCAAGAGACCCAGTACTTC. Translating it yields CASSNQETQYF.

J is TRBJ1-1 and V is TRBV29-1; 9 bases match TRBD1. The V gene's germline CDR1 is SQVTM and CDR2 ANQGSEA. The V gene end was trimmed by 4 bases and the J gene end by 4 bases; junction bases not matched to a gene: 13. CDR3 length: 16 residues. CDR3 sequence (DNA): TGCAGCGTTGGATCCGGGACAGGGACCCAGGCCACTGAAGCTTTCTTT. It codes for CSVGSGTGTQATEAFF.

V is TRBV14 and J is TRBJ2-2; the match to TRBD2 covers 11 bases. Germline lookup yields CDR1 SGHDN and CDR2 FVKESK. V lost 6 bases and J lost 3; bases outside the gene matches: 12. The CDR3 is 18 residues long. The CDR3 region is CASRPTTSGRRYTGELFF. The CDR3 bases are TGTGCCAGCAGACCGACAACTAGCGGGAGACGGTACACCGGGGAGCTGTTTTTT. The entire variable domain, with the rest obtained from reference TRBV14 and TRBJ2-2, is as follows: EAGVTQFPSHSVIEKGQTVTLRCDPISGHDNLYWYRRVMGKEIKFLLHFVKESKQDESGMPNNRFLAERTGGTYSTLKVQPAELEDSGVYFCASRPTTSGRRYTGELFFGEGSRLTVL.

This clonotype was observed at least ten times. The V gene is TRBV3-1, the J gene TRBJ2-1; TRBD2 matches 8 bases. In germline, CDR1 is LGHDT, CDR2 YNNKEL (reference sequence). V trimming: 2 bases; J trimming: 4 bases; junction bases outside the gene matches: 4. The CDR3 is 15 residues long. CDR3 nucleotide sequence: TGTGCCAGCAGCCAACTCTTAGCGGGGTACAATGAGCAGTTCTTC. Amino acid sequence: CASSQLLAGYNEQFF.

The genes are TRBV20-1 and TRBJ2-3; 13 bases are shared with TRBD2. The J segment lost 5 bases and the V segment lost 6 bases, leaving 5 bases of the junction unmatched. The CDR3 totals 14 residues. Germline V lookup: CDR1 DFQATT, CDR2 SNEGSKA (reference sequence). The CDR3 loop reads CSARLAGGLDTQYF. In DNA, the CDR3 is TGCAGTGCGCGACTAGCGGGAGGATTAGATACGCAGTATTTT.

This clonotype was seen only a few times. The chain employs TRBV29-1 and TRBJ1-1, with TRBD1 identical over 9 bases. After removal of 7 bases from V and 4 bases from J, the junction contained 7 bases not matched to a gene. Germline loops: CDR1 SQVTM, CDR2 ANQGSEA. This CDR3 spans 13 amino acids. The CDR3: CSGQTGGLTEAFF. CDR3 coding DNA: TGCAGCGGACAAACAGGGGGCCTCACTGAAGCTTTCTTT.

This clonotype was seen many times. This sequence joins TRBV7-6 and TRBJ2-2; possible D gene TRBD1, 5 bases. V was shortened by 1 base and J by 6 bases, with 9 bases between the two germline ends. Germline V CDR1 and CDR2: SGHVS, FNYEAQ. The CDR3 length is 14 residues. This CDR3 is CASSLGGAAGELFF. CDR3 DNA sequence: TGTGCCAGCAGCTTAGGGGGCGCGGCCGGGGAGCTGTTTTTT.